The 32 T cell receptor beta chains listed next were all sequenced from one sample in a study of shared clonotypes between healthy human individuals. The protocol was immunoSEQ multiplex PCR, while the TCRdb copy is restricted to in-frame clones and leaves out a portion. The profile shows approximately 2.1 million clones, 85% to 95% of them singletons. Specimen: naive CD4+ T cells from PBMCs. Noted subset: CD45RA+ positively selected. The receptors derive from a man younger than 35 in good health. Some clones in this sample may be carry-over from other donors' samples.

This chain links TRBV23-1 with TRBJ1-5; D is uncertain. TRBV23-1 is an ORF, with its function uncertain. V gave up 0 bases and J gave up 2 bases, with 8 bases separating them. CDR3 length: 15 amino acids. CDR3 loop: CASSQSDGGNQPQHF. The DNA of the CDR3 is TGCGCCAGCAGTCAATCTGACGGTGGCAATCAGCCCCAGCATTTT.

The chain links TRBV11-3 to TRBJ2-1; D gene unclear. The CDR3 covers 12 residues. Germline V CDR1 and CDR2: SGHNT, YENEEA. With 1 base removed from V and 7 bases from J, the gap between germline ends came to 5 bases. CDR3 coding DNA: TGTGCCAGCAGCTTAGCGAGGAATGAGCAGTTCTTC. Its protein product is CASSLARNEQFF.

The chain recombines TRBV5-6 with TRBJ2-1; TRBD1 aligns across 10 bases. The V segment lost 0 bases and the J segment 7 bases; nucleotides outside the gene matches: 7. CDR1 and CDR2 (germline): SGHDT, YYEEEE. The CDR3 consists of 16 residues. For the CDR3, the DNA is TGTGCCAGCAGCTTGGTGTGGACAGGGGGAGAGAATGAGCAGTTCTTC. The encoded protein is CASSLVWTGGENEQFF.

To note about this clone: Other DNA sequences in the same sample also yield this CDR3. In nucleotides, the CDR3 is TGCGCCAGCAGCTTGCAGGGGGCCAATGAGCAGTTCTTC. The encoded protein is CASSLQGANEQFF. The chain combines TRBV5-1 with TRBJ2-1; TRBD1 agrees at 8 bases. From germline, CDR1 is SGHRS and CDR2 YFSETQ. The CDR3 consists of 13 residues. Trimming at V came to 1 base and at J to 6 bases, leaving 0 bases not matched to a gene.

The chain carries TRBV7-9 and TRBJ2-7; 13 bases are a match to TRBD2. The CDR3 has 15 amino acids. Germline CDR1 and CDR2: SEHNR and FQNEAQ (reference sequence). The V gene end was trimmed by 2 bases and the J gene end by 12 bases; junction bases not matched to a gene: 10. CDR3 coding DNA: TGTGCCAGCAGCTTACCCTCTGCGGGACTAGCGGGACTGTACTTC. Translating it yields CASSLPSAGLAGLYF.

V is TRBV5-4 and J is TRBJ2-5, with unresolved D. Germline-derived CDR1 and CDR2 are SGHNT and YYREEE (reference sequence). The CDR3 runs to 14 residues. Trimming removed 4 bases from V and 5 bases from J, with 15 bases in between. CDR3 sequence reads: CASSPTTPLETQYF. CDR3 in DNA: TGTGCCAGCAGCCCTACTACGCCTCTCGAGACCCAGTACTTC. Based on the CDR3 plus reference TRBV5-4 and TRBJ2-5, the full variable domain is ETGVTQSPTHLIKTRGQQVTLRCSSQSGHNTVSWYQQALGQGPQFIFQYYREEENGRGNFPPRFSGLQFPNYSSELNVNALELDDSALYLCASSPTTPLETQYFGPGTRLLVL.

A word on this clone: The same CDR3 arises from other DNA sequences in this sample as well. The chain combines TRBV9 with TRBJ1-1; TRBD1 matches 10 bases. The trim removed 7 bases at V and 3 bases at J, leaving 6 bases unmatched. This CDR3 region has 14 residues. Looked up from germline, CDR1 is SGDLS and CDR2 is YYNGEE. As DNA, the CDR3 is TGTGCCAGCTCCCCGACAGGGGGCCACACTGAAGCTTTCTTT. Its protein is CASSPTGGHTEAFF.

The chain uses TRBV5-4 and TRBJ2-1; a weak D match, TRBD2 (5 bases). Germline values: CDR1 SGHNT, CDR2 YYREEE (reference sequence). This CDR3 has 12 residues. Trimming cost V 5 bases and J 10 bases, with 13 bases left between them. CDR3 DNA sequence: TGTGCCAGCAGTAGCGTCGCGACAGAGCAGTTCTTC. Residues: CASSSVATEQFF.

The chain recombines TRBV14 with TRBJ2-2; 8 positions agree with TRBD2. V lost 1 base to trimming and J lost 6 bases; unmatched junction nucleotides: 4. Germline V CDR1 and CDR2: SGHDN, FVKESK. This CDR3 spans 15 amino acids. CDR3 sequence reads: CASSQGPGRAGELFF. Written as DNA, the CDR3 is TGTGCCAGCAGCCAAGGTCCCGGGAGGGCCGGGGAGCTGTTTTTT.

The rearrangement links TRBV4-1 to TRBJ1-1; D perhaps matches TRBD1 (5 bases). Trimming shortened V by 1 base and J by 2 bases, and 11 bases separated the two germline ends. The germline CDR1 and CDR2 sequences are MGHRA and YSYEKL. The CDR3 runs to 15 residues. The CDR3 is CASSQGRAGNTEAFF. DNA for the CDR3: TGCGCCAGCAGCCAAGGCAGGGCGGGCAACACTGAAGCTTTCTTT.

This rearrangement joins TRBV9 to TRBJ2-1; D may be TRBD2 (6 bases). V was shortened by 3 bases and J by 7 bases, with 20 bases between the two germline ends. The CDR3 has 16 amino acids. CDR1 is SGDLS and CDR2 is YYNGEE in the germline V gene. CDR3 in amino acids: CASSASGLPVGNEQFF. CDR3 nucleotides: TGTGCCAGCAGCGCGTCGGGACTCCCCGTGGGAAATGAGCAGTTCTTC.

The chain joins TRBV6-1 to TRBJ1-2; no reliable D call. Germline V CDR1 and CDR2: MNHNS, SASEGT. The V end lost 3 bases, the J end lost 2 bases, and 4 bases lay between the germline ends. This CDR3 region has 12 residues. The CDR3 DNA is TGTGCCAGCAGTGAGAAGAACTATGGCTACACCTTC. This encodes CASSEKNYGYTF.

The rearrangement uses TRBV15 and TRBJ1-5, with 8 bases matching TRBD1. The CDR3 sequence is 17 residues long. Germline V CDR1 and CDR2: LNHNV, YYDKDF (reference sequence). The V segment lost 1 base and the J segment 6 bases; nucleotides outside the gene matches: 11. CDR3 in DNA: TGTGCCACCAGCAGAGTGAAGGTAGCAGGGGGCTTTCAGCCCCAGCATTTT. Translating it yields CATSRVKVAGGFQPQHF.

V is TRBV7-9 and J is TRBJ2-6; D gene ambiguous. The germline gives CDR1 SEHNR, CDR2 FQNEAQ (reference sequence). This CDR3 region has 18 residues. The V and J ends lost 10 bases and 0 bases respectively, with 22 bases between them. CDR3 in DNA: TGTGCCACGAACCCAAATGGACGGACCAACTCTGGGGCCAACGTCCTGACTTTC. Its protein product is CATNPNGRTNSGANVLTF.

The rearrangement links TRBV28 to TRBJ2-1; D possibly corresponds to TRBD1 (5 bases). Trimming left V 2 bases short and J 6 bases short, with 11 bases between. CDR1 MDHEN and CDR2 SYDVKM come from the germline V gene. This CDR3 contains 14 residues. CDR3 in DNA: TGTGCCAGCAGTTTAATGGGCAGGGTCAATGAGCAGTTCTTC. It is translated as CASSLMGRVNEQFF.

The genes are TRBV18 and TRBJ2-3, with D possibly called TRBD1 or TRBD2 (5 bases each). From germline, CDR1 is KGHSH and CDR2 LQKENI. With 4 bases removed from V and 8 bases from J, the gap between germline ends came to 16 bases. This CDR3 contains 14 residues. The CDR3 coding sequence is TGTGCCAGCTCACTGTATTCGGGGCTAAGTACGCAGTATTTT. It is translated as CASSLYSGLSTQYF.

CDR3 sequence reads: CASSVRGATSQETQYF. Here the CDR3 DNA reads TGTGCCAGCAGCGTGAGAGGGGCGACATCGCAAGAGACCCAGTACTTC. J is TRBJ2-5 and V is TRBV9, with D perhaps TRBD1 or TRBD2 (5 bases each). CDR3 length equals 16 residues. Trimming took 2 bases from V and 2 from J, leaving 16 bases between them. Germline V gene lookup returns CDR1 SGDLS and CDR2 YYNGEE.

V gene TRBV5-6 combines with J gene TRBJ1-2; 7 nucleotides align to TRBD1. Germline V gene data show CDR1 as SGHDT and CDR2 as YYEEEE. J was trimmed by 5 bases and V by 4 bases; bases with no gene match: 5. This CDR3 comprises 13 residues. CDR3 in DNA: TGTGCCAGCAGCCTCCGGGACAGATATGGCTACACCTTC. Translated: CASSLRDRYGYTF.

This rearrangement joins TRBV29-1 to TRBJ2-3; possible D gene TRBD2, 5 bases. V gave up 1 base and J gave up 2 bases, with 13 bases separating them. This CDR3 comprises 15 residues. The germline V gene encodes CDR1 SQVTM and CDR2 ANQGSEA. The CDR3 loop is CSVEASAEVTDTQYF. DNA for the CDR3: TGCAGCGTTGAAGCAAGCGCGGAGGTCACAGATACGCAGTATTTT.

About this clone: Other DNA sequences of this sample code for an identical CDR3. CDR3 sequence reads: CASSSDRGDEKLFF. The CDR3 DNA reads as TGCGCCAGCAGCTCAGATAGGGGGGATGAAAAACTGTTTTTT. The rearrangement links TRBV5-1 to TRBJ1-4; a weak D match, TRBD1 (6 bases). The CDR3 loop spans 14 amino acids. The germline gives CDR1 SGHRS, CDR2 YFSETQ. Between the trimmed V and J ends, which lost 3 bases and 6 bases, there was a span of 12 bases. Full variable domain (rest looked up from reference TRBV5-1 and TRBJ1-4): KAGVTQTPRYLIKTRGQQVTLSCSPISGHRSVSWYQQTPGQGLQFLFEYFSETQRNKGNFPGRFSGRQFSNSRSEMNVSTLELGDSALYLCASSSDRGDEKLFFGSGTQLSVL.

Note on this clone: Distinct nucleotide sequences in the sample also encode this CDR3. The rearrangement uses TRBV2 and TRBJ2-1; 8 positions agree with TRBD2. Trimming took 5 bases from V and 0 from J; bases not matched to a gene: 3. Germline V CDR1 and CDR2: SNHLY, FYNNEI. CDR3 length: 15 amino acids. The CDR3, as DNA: TGTGCCAGCAGTTTAGCGGGGAGCTCCTACAATGAGCAGTTCTTC. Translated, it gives CASSLAGSSYNEQFF. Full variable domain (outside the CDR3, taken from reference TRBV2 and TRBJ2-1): EPEVTQTPSHQVTQMGQEVILRCVPISNHLYFYWYRQILGQKVEFLVSFYNNEISEKSEIFDDQFSVERPDGSNFTLKIRSTKLEDSAMYFCASSLAGSSYNEQFFGPGTRLTVL.

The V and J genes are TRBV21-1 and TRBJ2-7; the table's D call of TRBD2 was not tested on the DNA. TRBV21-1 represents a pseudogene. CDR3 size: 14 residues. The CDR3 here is CASRGLLRSYEQYF. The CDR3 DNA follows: TGTGCCAGCAGGGGACTGCTCCGCTCCTACGAGCAGTACTTC.

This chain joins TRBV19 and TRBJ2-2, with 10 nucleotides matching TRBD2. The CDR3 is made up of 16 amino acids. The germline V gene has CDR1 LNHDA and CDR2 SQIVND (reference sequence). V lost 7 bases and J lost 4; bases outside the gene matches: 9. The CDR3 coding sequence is TGTGCCAGTACCCCAGCGGGAGGGCTGCGCACCGGGGAGCTGTTTTTT. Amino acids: CASTPAGGLRTGELFF.

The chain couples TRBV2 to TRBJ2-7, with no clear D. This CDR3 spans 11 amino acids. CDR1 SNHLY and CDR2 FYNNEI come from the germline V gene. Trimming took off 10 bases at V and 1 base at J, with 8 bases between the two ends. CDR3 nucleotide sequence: TGTGCCATCGATGGGTCCTACGAGCAGTACTTC. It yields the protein CAIDGSYEQYF.

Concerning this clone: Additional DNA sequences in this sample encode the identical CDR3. CDR3 in amino acids: CASSPGQNYGYTF. CDR3 bases: TGTGCCAGCAGCCCCGGACAGAACTATGGCTACACCTTC. This chain connects TRBV14 to TRBJ1-2, with a tentative D call TRBD1 (6 bases). The CDR3 length is 13 residues. Germline V gene data show CDR1 as SGHDN and CDR2 as FVKESK. Trimming cost V 4 bases and J 2 bases, with 8 bases left between them.

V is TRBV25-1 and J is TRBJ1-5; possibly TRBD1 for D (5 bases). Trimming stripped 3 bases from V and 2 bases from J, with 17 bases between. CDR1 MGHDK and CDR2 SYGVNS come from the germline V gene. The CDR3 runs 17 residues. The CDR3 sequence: CASSDGRKVGGNQPQHF. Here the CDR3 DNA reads TGTGCCAGCAGTGATGGCAGGAAGGTGGGGGGCAATCAGCCCCAGCATTTT.

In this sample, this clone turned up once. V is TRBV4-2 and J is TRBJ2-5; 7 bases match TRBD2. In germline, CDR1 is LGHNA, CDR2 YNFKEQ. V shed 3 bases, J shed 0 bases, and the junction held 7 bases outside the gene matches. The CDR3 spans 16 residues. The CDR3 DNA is TGTGCCAGCAGCCACGGGACTCTAGCGGACCAAGAGACCCAGTACTTC. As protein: CASSHGTLADQETQYF.

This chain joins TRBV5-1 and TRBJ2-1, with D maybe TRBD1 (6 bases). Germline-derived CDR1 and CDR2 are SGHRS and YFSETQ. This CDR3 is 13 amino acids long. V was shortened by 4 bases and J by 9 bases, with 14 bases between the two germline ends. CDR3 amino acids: CASSPLQGPEQFF. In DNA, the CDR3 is TGCGCCAGCAGCCCTTTACAGGGCCCTGAGCAGTTCTTC.

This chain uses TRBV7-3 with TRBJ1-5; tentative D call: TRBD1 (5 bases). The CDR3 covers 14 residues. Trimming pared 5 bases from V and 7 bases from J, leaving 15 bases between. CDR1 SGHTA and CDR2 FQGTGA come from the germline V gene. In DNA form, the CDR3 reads TGTGCCAGCAGCCCCAATACGGGGGGGCAGCCCCAGCATTTT. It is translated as CASSPNTGGQPQHF.

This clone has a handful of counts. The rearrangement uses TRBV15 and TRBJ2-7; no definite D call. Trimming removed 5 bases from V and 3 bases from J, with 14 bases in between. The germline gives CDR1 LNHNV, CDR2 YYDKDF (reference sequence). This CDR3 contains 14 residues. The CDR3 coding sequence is TGTGCCACCAGCCTACGACGGAGTCTCTACGAGCAGTACTTC. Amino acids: CATSLRRSLYEQYF.

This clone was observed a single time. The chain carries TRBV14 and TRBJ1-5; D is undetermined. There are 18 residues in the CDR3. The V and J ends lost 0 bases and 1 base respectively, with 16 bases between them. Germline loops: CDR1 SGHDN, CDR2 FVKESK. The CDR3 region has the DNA TGTGCCAGCAGCCAAGACGTTGAGGAGCTTACGAGCAATCAGCCCCAGCATTTT. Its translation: CASSQDVEELTSNQPQHF.

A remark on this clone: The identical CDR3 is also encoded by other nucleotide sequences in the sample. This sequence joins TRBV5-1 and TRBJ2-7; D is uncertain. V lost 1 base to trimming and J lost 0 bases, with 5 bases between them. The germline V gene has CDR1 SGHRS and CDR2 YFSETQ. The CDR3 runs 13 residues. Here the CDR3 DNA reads TGCGCCAGCAGCTTGCCCGACTCCTACGAGCAGTACTTC. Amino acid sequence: CASSLPDSYEQYF. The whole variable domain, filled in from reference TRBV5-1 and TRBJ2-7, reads KAGVTQTPRYLIKTRGQQVTLSCSPISGHRSVSWYQQTPGQGLQFLFEYFSETQRNKGNFPGRFSGRQFSNSRSEMNVSTLELGDSALYLCASSLPDSYEQYFGPGTRLTVT.